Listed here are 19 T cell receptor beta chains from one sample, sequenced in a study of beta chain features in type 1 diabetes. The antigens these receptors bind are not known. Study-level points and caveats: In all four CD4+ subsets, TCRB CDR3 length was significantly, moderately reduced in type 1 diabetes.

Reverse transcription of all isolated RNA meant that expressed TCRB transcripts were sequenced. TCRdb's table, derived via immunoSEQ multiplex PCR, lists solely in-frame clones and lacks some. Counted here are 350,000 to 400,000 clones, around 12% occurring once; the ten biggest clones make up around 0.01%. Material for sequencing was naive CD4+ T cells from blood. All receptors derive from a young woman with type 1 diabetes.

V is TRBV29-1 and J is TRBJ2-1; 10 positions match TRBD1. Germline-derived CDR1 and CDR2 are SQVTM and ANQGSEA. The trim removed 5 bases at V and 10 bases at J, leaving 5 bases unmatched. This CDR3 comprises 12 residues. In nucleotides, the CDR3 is TGCAGCGTTAGGACAGGGGGGCGAGAGCAGTTCTTC. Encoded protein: CSVRTGGREQFF.

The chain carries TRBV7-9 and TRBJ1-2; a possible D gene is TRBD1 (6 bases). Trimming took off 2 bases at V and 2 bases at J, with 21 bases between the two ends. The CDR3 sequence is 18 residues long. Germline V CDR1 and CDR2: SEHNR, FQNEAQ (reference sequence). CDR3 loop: CASSLTAGIRGHNYGYTF. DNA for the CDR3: TGTGCCAGCAGCTTAACAGCCGGGATCAGGGGCCACAACTATGGCTACACCTTC.

The CDR3: CASSGGQLNTGELFF. Here the CDR3 DNA reads TGTGCCAGCAGCGGGGGACAGTTGAACACCGGGGAGCTGTTTTTT. V gene TRBV9 combines with J gene TRBJ2-2; 7 bases line up with TRBD1. V trimming: 3 bases; J trimming: 1 base; junction bases outside the gene matches: 3. The CDR3 consists of 15 residues. Germline CDR1 SGDLS, CDR2 YYNGEE.

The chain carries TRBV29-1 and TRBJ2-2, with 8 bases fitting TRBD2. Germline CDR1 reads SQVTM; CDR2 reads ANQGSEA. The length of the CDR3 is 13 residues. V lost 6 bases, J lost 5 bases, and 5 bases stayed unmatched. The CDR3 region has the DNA TGCAGCGTCGCGGCTAGCGGGACCGGGGAGCTGTTTTTT. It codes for CSVAASGTGELFF.

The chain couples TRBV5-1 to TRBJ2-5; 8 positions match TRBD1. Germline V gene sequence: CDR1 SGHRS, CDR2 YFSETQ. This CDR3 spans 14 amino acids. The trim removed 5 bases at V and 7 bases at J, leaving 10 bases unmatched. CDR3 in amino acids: CASSVAGGDGTQYF. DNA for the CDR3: TGCGCCAGCAGTGTAGCAGGGGGCGATGGGACCCAGTACTTC.

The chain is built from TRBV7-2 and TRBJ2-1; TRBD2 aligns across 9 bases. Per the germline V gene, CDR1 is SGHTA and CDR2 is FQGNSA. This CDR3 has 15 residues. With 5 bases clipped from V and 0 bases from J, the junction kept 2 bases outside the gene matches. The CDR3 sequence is CASSQTSGSYNEQFF. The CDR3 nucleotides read TGTGCCAGCAGCCAGACTAGCGGCTCCTACAATGAGCAGTTCTTC.

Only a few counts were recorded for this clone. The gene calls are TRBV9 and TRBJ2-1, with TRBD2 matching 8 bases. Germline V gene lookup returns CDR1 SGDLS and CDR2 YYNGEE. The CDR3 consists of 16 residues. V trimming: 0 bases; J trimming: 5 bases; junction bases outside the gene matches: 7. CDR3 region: CASSVALTSANNEQFF. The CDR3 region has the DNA TGTGCCAGCAGCGTAGCCCTGACTAGCGCAAACAATGAGCAGTTCTTC.

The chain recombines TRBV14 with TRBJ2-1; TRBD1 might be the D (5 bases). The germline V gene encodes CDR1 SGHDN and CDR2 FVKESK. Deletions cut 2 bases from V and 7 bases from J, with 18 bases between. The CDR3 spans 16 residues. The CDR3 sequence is CASSQLRSRVGNEQFF. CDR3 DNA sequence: TGTGCCAGCAGCCAACTCCGGAGCAGGGTGGGAAATGAGCAGTTCTTC.

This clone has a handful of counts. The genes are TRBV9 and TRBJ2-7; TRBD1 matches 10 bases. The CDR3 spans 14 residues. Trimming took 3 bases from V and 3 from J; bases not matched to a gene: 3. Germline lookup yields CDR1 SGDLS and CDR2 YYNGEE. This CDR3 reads CASSDRDRGYEQYF. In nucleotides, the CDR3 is TGTGCCAGCAGCGACCGGGACAGGGGCTACGAGCAGTACTTC.

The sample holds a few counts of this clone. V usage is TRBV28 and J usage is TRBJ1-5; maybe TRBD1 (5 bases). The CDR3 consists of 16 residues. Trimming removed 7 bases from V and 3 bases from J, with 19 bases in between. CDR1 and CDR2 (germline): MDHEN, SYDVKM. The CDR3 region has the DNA TGTGCCAGCACCCTTTCTGTGGGGGGACTCAATCAGCCCCAGCATTTT. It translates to CASTLSVGGLNQPQHF.

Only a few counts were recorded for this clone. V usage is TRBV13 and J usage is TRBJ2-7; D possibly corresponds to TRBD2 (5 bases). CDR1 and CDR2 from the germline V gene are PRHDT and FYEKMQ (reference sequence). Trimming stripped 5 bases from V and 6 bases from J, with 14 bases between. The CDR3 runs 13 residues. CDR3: CASSPLGVGEQYF. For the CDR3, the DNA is TGTGCCAGCAGCCCGTTGGGAGTTGGCGAGCAGTACTTC.

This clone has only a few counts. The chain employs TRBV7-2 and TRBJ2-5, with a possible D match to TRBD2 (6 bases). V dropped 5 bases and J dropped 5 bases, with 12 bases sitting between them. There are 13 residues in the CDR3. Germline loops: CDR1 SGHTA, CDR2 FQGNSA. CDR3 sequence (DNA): TGTGCCAGCAGCCGGGGGTTAATGGAGACCCAGTACTTC. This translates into CASSRGLMETQYF.

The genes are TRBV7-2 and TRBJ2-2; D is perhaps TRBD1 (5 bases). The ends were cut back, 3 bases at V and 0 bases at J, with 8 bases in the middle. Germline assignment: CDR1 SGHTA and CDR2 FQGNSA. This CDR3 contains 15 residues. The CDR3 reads CASSFMTANTGELFF. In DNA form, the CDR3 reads TGTGCCAGCAGCTTCATGACAGCGAACACCGGGGAGCTGTTTTTT.

CDR3 bases: TGCAGCGTTGTTGAGCGGGGAGAGACCCAGTACTTC. Its protein product is CSVVERGETQYF. This chain joins TRBV29-1 and TRBJ2-5; TRBD2 matches 7 bases. Germline-derived CDR1 and CDR2 are SQVTM and ANQGSEA. This CDR3 region has 12 residues. V gave up 4 bases and J gave up 4 bases; unmatched junction bases: 3. Complete variable domain (other parts from reference TRBV29-1 and TRBJ2-5): SAVISQKPSRDICQRGTSLTIQCQVDSQVTMMFWYRQQPGQSLTLIATANQGSEATYESGFVIDKFPISRPNLTFSTLTVSNMSPEDSSIYLCSVVERGETQYFGPGTRLLVL.

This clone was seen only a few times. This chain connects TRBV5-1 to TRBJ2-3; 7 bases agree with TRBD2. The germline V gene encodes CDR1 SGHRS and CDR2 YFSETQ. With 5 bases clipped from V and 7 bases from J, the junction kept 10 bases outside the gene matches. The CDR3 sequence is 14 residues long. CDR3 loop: CASRQRDDGNTQYF. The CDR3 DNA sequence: TGCGCCAGCAGACAGCGGGACGACGGGAATACGCAGTATTTT.

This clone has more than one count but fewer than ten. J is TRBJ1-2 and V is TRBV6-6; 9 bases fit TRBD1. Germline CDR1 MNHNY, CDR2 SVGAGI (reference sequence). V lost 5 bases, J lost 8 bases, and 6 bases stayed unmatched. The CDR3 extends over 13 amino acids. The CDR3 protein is CASSPTGGSGYTF. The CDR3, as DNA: TGTGCCAGCAGTCCGACAGGGGGGAGCGGCTACACCTTC.

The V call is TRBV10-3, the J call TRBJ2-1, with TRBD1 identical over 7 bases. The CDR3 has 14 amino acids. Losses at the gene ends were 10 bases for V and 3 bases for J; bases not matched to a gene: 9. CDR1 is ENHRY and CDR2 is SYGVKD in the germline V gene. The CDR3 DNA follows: TGTGCCACCAACCCGGGACAGAGCTACAATGAGCAGTTCTTC. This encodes CATNPGQSYNEQFF.

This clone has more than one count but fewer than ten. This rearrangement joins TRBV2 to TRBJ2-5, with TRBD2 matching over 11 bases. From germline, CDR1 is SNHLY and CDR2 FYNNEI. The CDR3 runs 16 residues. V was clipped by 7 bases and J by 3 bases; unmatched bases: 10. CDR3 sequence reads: CASTPALAGGKETQYF. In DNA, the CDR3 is TGTGCCAGCACCCCCGCCCTAGCGGGAGGTAAAGAGACCCAGTACTTC.

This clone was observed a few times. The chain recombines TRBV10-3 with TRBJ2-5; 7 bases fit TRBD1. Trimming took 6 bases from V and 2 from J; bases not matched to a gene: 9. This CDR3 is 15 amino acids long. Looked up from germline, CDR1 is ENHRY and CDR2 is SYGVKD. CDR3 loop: CAISMRTGRQETQYF. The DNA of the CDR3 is TGTGCCATCAGCATGCGGACAGGAAGACAAGAGACCCAGTACTTC.